This TCR beta chain was recovered during a study of blood T cell repertoires in COVID-19. Across the study: Italy, Spain and the United States were the sources of the convalescent and acute COVID-19 samples. PBMCs, B-cell-depleted T cells, or T cells provided the cDNA or gDNA that made up the material.

Seattle cases were enrolled at active infection and followed longitudinally. Authors' analysis steps: Estimation of nucleated cell counts was performed using reference gene primer amplification. TCRdb keeps only in-frame clones here, not all; method: immunoSEQ multiplex PCR. The V and J calls and clone size are taken from that table; D and trimming were inferred from the DNA. The sample shows some 200,000 clones, approximately 83% of them seen only once. Unmatched junction bases numbered 9, after V lost 5 bases and J lost 3 bases. Germline V lookup: CDR1 SGHNT, CDR2 YYREEE (reference sequence). This CDR3 has 15 amino acids.

The receptor was isolated from a woman under 40 with COVID-19, enrolled during active disease. The source material was peripheral blood. The V gene is TRBV5-4, the J gene TRBJ2-7; TRBD1 matches at 9 bases. CDR3 loop: CASSPSTGGYYEQYF. The CDR3, as DNA: TGTGCCAGCAGTCCTTCGACAGGGGGTTACTACGAGCAGTACTTC.